This T cell receptor beta chain comes out of a study of cytomegalovirus exposure and HLA in healthy donors. This clone was recorded a few times. Generated by immunoSEQ multiplex PCR, the TCRdb table keeps only in-frame clones and is missing some. The sample yields 150,000 or so clones, 75% to 90% seen once. V lost 4 bases and J lost 3; bases outside the gene matches: 5. From germline, CDR1 is LNHDA and CDR2 SQIVND (reference sequence). The CDR3 runs to 14 residues. This chain connects TRBV19 to TRBJ1-2; 7 nucleotides line up with TRBD1. The sequence was obtained from a young man in good health and CMV-seropositive. The sample comprised PBMCs. The CDR3: CASSNDRDYYGYTF. The CDR3 coding sequence is TGTGCCAGTAGTAACGACAGGGATTACTATGGCTACACCTTC.